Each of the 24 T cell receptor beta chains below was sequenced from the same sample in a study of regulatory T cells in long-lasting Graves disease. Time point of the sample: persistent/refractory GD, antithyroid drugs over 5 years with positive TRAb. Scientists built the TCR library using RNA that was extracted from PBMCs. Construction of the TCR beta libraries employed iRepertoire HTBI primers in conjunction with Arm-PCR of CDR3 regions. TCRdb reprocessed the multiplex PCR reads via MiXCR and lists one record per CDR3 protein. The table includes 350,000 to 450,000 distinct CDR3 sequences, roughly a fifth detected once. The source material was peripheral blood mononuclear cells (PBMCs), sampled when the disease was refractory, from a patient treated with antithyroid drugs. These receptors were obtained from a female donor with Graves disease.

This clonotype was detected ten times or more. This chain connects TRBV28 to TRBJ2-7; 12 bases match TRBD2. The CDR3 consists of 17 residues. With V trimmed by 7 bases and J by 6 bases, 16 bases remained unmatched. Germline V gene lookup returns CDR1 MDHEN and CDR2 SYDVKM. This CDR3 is CASISPGTSGRNLEQYF. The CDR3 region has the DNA TGTGCCAGCATCTCCCCTGGGACTAGCGGGCGCAACCTCGAGCAGTACTTC. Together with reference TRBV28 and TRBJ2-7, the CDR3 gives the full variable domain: DVKVTQSSRYLVKRTGEKVFLECVQDMDHENMFWYRQDPGLGLRLIYFSYDVKMKEKGDIPEGYSVSREKKERFSLILESASTNQTSMYLCASISPGTSGRNLEQYFGPGTRLTVT.

CDR3 DNA: TGTGCCAGTAGGGGATCGCTTAATCAGCCCCAGCATTTT. This gives the protein CASRGSLNQPQHF. This chain uses TRBV19 with TRBJ1-5, with D uncertain. The germline CDR1 and CDR2 sequences are LNHDA and SQIVND (reference sequence). CDR3 length: 13 amino acids. Trimming left V 6 bases short and J 4 bases short, with 10 bases between. The full variable domain, completed using reference TRBV19 and TRBJ1-5, is DGGITQSPKYLFRKEGQNVTLSCEQNLNHDAMYWYRQDPGQGLRLIYYSQIVNDFQKGDIAEGYSVSREKKESFPLTVTSAQKNPTAFYLCASRGSLNQPQHFGDGTRLSIL.

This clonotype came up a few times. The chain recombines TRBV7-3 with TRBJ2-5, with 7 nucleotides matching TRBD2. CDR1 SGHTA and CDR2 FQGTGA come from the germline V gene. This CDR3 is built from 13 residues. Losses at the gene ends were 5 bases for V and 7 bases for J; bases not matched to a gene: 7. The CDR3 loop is CASSPGRSGTQYF. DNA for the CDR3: TGTGCCAGCAGCCCCGGGAGGTCGGGGACCCAGTACTTC. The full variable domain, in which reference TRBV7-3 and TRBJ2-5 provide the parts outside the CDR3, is GAGVSQTPSNKVTEKGKYVELRCDPISGHTALYWYRQSLGQGPEFLIYFQGTGAADDSGLPNDRFFAVRPEGSVSTLKIQRTERGDSAVYLCASSPGRSGTQYFGPGTRLLVL.

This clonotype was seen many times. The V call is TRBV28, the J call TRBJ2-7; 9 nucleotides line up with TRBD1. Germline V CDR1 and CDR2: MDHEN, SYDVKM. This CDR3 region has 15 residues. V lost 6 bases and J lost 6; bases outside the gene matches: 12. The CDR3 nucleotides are TGTGCCAGCAGCCCTACTGACAGGGGGTCGATCGAGCAGTACTTC. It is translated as CASSPTDRGSIEQYF.

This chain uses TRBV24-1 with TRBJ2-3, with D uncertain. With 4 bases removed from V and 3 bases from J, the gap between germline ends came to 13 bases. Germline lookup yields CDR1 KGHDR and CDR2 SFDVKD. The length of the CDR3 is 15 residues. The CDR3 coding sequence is TGTGCCACCAGTGACCCCGGAGCGACGACAGATACGCAGTATTTT. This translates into CATSDPGATTDTQYF.

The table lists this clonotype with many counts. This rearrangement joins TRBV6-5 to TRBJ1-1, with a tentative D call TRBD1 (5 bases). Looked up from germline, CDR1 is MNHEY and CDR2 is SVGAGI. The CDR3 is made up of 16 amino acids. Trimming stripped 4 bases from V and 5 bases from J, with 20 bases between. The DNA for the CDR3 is TGTGCCAGCAGTTCCACCATGAGGGGATTGTTGACTGAAGCTTTCTTT. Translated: CASSSTMRGLLTEAFF.

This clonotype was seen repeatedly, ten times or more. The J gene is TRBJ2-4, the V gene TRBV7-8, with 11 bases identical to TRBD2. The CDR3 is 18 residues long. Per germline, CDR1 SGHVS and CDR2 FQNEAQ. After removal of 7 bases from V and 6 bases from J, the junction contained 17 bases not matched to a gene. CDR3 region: CASIPGLAGGIAGNIQYF. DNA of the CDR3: TGTGCCAGCATTCCGGGGCTAGCGGGAGGCATTGCGGGAAACATTCAGTACTTC. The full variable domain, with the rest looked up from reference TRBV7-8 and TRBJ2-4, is GAGVSQSPRYKVAKRGQDVALRCDPISGHVSLFWYQQALGQGPEFLTYFQNEAQLDKSGLPSDRFFAERPEGSVSTLKIQRTQQEDSAVYLCASIPGLAGGIAGNIQYFGAGTRLSVL.

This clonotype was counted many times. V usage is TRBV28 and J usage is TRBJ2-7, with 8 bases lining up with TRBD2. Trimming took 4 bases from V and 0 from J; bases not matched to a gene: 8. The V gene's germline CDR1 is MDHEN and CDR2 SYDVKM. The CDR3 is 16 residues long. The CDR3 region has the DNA TGTGCCAGCAGTTCCGTCACTAGCGGATTCTCCTACGAGCAGTACTTC. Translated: CASSSVTSGFSYEQYF.

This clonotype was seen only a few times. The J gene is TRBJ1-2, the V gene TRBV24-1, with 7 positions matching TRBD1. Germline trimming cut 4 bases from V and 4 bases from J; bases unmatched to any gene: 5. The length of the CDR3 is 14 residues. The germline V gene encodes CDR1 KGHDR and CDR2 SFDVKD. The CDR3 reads CATSDPGTVYGYTF. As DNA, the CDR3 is TGTGCCACCAGTGACCCCGGGACAGTCTATGGCTACACCTTC.

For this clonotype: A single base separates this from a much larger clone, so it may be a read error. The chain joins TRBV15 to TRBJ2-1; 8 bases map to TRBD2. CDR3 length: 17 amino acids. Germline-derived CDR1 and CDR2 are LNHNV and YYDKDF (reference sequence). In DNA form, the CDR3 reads TGTGCCACCAGCAGAGATATTGGCGGGAGGTCCTACAATGAGCAGCTCTTC. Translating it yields CATSRDIGGRSYNEQLF.

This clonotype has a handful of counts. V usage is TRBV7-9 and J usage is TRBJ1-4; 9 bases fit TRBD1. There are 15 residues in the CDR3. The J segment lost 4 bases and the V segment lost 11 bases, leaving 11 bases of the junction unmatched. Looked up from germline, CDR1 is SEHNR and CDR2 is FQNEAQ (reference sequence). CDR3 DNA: TGTGCCTCTAACCCGGGACAGGGTGATAATGAAAAACTGTTTTTT. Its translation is CASNPGQGDNEKLFF.

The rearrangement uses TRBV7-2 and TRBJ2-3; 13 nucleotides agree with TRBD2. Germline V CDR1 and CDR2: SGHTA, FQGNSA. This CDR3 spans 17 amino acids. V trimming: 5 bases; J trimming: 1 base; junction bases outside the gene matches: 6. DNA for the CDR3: TGTGCCAGCAGCCCCCGGACTAGCGGGGGAGGCACAGATACGCAGTATTTT. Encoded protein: CASSPRTSGGGTDTQYF.

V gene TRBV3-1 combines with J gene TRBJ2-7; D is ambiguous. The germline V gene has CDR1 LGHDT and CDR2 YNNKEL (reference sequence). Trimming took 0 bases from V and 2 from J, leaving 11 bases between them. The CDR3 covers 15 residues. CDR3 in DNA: TGTGCCAGCAGCCAAGAGACGGAGTCCCCCTACGAGCAGTACTTC. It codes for CASSQETESPYEQYF.

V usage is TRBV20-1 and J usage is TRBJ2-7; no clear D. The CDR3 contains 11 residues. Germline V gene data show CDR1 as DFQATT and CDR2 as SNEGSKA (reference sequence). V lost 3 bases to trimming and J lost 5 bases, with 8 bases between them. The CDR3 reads CSASLHDEQYF. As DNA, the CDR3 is TGCAGTGCTAGTCTGCATGACGAGCAGTACTTC.

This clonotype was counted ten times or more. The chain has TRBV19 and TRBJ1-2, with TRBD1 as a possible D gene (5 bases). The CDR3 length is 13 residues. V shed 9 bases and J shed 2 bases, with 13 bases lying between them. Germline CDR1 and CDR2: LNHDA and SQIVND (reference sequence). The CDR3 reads CASSSWGNYGYTF. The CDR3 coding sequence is TGTGCCAGCAGTTCATGGGGGAACTATGGCTACACCTTC.

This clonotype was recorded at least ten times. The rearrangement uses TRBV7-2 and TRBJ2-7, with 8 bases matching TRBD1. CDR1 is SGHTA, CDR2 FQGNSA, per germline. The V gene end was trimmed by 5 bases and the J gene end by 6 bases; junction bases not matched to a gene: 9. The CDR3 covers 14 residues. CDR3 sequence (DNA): TGTGCCAGCAGCCCGACGACAGGGGACGGCGAGCAGTACTTC. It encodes CASSPTTGDGEQYF.

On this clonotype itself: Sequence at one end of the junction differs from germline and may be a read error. CDR3 residues: CASSLVQETRYF. The DNA of the CDR3 is TGTGCCAGCAGTTTAGTCCAAGAGACCCGGTACTTC. The rearrangement links TRBV12-3 or TRBV12-4 to TRBJ2-5, with D uncertain. The CDR3 consists of 12 residues.

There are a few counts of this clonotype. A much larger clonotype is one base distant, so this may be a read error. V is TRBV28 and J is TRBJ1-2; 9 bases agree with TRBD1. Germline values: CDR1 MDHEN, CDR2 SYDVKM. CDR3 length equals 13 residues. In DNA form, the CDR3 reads TGTGTCAGCAGTGGACAGGGGCGAGGAGGCTACACCTTC. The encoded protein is CVSSGQGRGGYTF.

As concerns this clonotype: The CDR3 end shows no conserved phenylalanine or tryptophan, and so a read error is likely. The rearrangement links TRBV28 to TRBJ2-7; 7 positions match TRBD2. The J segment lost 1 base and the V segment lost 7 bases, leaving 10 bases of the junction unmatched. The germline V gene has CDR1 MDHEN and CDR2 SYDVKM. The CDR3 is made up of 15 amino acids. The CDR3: CASKPSGLGSYEQYL. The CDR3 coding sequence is TGTGCCAGCAAACCTAGCGGTTTAGGGTCCTACGAGCAGTACCTC.

CDR3 residues: CSASPGAYEQYF. DNA for the CDR3: TGCAGTGCTAGCCCCGGGGCCTACGAGCAGTACTTC. The chain recombines TRBV20-1 with TRBJ2-7; maybe TRBD2 (5 bases). The CDR3 has 12 amino acids. Per germline, CDR1 DFQATT and CDR2 SNEGSKA (reference sequence). The V end was cut by 3 bases, the J end by 2 bases, with 8 bases between.

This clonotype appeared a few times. The CDR3: CASSLEAAYNEQFF. As DNA, the CDR3 is TGCGCCAGCAGCTTGGAGGCCGCCTACAATGAGCAGTTCTTC. This sequence joins TRBV5-1 and TRBJ2-1, with D unclear. CDR3 size: 14 residues. Germline CDR1 SGHRS, CDR2 YFSETQ. V was shortened by 0 bases and J by 2 bases, with 6 bases between the two germline ends.

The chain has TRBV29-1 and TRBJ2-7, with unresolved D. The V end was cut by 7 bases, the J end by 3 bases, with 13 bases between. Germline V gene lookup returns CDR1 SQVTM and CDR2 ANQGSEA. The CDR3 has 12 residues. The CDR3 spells CSAGVAGYEQYF. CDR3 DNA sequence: TGCAGCGCTGGCGTAGCCGGCTACGAGCAGTACTTC.

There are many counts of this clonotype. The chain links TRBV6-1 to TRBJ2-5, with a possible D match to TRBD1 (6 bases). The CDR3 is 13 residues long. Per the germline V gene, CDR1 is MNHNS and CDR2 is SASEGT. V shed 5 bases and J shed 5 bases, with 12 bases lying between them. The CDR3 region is CASSQTGWETQYF. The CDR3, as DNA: TGTGCCAGCAGTCAGACAGGTTGGGAGACCCAGTACTTC.

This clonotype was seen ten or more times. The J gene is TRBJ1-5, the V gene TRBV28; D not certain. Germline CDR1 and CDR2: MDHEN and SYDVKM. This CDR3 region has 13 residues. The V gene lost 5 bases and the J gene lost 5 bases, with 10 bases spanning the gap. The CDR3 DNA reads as TGTGCCAGCAGTCATCCCAAATATCAGCCCCAGCATTTT. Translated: CASSHPKYQPQHF.